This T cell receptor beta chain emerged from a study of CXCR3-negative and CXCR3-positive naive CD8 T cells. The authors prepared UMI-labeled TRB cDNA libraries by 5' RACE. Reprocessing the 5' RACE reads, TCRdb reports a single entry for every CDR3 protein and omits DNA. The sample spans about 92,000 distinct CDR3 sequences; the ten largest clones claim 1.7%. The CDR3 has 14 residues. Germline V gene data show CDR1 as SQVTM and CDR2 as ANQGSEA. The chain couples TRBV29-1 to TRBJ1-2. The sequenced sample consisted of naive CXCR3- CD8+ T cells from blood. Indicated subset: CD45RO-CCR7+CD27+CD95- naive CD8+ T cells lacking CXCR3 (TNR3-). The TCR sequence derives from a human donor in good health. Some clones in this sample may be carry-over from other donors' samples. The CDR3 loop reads CSVEDFNMGYGYTF.